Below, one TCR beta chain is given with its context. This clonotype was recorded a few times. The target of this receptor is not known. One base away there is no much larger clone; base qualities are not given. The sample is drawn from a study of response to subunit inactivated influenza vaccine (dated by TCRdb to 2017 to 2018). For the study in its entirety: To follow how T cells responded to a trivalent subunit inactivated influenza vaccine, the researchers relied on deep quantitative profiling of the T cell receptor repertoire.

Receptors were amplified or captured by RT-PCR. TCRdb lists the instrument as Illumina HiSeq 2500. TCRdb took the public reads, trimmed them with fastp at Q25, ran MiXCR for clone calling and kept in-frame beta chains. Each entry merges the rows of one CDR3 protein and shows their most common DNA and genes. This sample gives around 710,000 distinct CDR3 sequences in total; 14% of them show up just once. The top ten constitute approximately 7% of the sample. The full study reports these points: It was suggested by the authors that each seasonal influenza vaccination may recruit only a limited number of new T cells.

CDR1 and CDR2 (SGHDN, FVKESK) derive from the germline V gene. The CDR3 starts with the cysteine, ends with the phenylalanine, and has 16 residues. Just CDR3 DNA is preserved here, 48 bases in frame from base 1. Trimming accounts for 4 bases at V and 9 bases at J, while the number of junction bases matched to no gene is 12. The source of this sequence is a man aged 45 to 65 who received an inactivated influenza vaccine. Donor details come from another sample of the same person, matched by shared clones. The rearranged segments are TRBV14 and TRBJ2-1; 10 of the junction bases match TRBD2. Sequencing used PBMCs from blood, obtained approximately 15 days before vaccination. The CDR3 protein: CASSRSLAGGKGEQFF. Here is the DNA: TGTGCCAGCAGCCGATCGTTAGCGGGAGGTAAAGGTGAGCAGTTCTTC.